Sequencing of this T cell receptor beta chain was carried out in a study of OX40 agonist ivuxolimab in advanced cancers. Broadly, across the study: Ivuxolimab, which targeted the costimulatory receptor OX40 (CD134), was an agonistic, fully human IgG2 monoclonal antibody. Intravenous ivuxolimab was administered to patients every 2 weeks at six dose levels: 0.01, 0.1, 0.3, 1.5, 3 and 10 mg/kg. Of the approximately 50 patients in dose escalation, 19 had hepatocellular carcinoma, some 15 had melanoma, 9 had renal cell carcinoma and 9 had head and neck cancer. The dose-escalation cohort was 82.7% male with a mean age of around 62 years, ranging from about 20 to 85. Patients were allowed to have had prior anti-PD-1, anti-PD-L1 or anti-CTLA-4 therapy, and roughly 40% of the dose-escalation patients had previously received checkpoint inhibitors. Partial responses occurred in three dose-escalation patients: two with cutaneous melanoma and one with hepatocellular carcinoma. The point of sequencing TCRbeta in the periphery was to test whether ivuxolimab changed TCR sequence diversity and drove clonal T-cell expansion. The paper describes the monotherapy dose-escalation part (N of about 57 patients) of the phase I trial of ivuxolimab. Beyond this particular receptor, the publication reports: After ivuxolimab, expanded clones were on average more numerous among CD8+ T cells than among CD4+ T cells. Partial responders in the 0.1-3.0 mg/kg groups had among the lowest normalized peripheral clonal expansion, especially among CD8+ T cells. Clonal expansion of both CD4+ and CD8+ blood T cells was observed from baseline to week 6 at doses 0.1 to 3.0 mg/kg. Antigen specificity was not determined for the clonally expanded peripheral T cells. Low levels of normalized T-cell clonal expansion were also shown by some nonresponding patients.

Note on this clone: Its antigen is not yet known. Per-base qualities were not stored, and no clone one base away is much larger.

To sequence the TCRbeta CDR3 region, genomic DNA was isolated from the sorted cells. The immunoSEQ Assay was used to sequence the TCRbeta CDR3 regions. Sourced from immuneACCESS, this table was stored by TCRdb with only in-frame sequences that have V and J called. A share of the clones is absent; for the studies checked, an unresolved V gene accounts for under half, and the remainder has no known explanation. For this sample there are 35,000 to 50,000 clones; 88% appear just once. About an eighth of the sample is taken by the ten largest. The trial excluded patients who had a history of autoimmune disease or who were on systemic immunosuppression. Peripheral blood for TCR sequencing was drawn from every dose cohort at baseline, at cycle 4 day 1 and at cycle 7 day 1. The samples were taken from a phase I, first-in-human, multicenter, open-label dose-escalation trial of ivuxolimab. The trial enrolled adults with locally advanced or metastatic head and neck squamous cell, hepatocellular, melanoma or renal cell carcinoma. CD4+ and CD8+ T cells were sorted separately from peripheral blood before TCR sequencing.

The germline ends are 16 bases apart after V is trimmed by 6 bases and J by 7 bases. CDR3 length: 14 amino acids, cysteine to phenylalanine. Only CDR3 DNA remains: 42 bases, in frame from the first base. Based on the germline V gene (reference sequence), the CDR1 and CDR2 sequences are LNHDA and SQIVND. Recombination joined TRBV19 with TRBJ2-1; no D gene is confidently identified. The sequence was collected from an adult with an advanced solid tumor such as melanoma, head and neck, liver or kidney cancer. The specimen comprised CD4+ or CD8+ T cells sorted from blood, sampled in a trial of the OX40 agonist ivuxolimab. The DNA sequence follows: TGTGCCAGTAGGAATCGCGTCGCGGAGAATGAGCAGTTCTTC. This is translated as CASRNRVAENEQFF.